The 5 T cell receptor beta chains in this list originate from one sample, sequenced in a study of beta chain features in type 1 diabetes. The authors reverse transcribed all of the isolated RNA, so sequencing captured expressed TCRB transcripts. The protocol was immunoSEQ multiplex PCR, while the TCRdb copy is restricted to in-frame clones and leaves out a portion. Of 200,000 to 300,000 clones listed, 27% are singletons. Sequenced sample: central memory CD4+ T cells from blood. The receptors stem from a man aged 30 to 39 in good health.

This clone has a handful of counts. This chain links TRBV6-6 with TRBJ2-1, with a possible D match to TRBD2 (6 bases). The V and J ends lost 7 bases and 6 bases respectively, with 10 bases between them. The CDR3 length is 12 residues. The germline V gene encodes CDR1 MNHNY and CDR2 SVGAGI (reference sequence). The CDR3: CASTPGGNEQFF. The CDR3 region has the DNA TGTGCCAGCACCCCCGGGGGCAATGAGCAGTTCTTC.

This clone was seen more than once but under ten times. The chain is built from TRBV7-9 and TRBJ1-1; D may be TRBD1 (5 bases). V shed 2 bases and J shed 5 bases, with 12 bases lying between them. This CDR3 spans 14 amino acids. Germline loops: CDR1 SEHNR, CDR2 FQNEAQ (reference sequence). The CDR3 DNA reads TGTGCCAGCAGCTTAAATCAGGGATCGACTGAAGCTTTCTTT. Translating it yields CASSLNQGSTEAFF.

The CDR3 region has the DNA TGTGCCCCGGAGGGGGAAGGGTACCAAGAGACCCAGTACTTC. It codes for CAPEGEGYQETQYF. This sequence joins TRBV30 and TRBJ2-5; possibly TRBD1 or TRBD2 for D (6 bases each). This CDR3 is built from 14 residues. Germline V CDR1 and CDR2: GTSNPN, SVGIG (reference sequence). V was clipped by 8 bases and J by 0 bases, with 16 bases between them. Supplemented by reference TRBV30 and TRBJ2-5, the full variable domain reads SQTIHQWPATLVQPVGSPLSLECTVEGTSNPNLYWYRQAAGRGLQLLFYSVGIGQISSEVPQNLSASRPQDRQFILSSKKLLLSDSGFYLCAPEGEGYQETQYFGPGTRLLVL.

There are a few counts of this clone. The CDR3 nucleotides are TGCAGCGTTGCAAGGAGGTCAACCACGGATGAGCAGTTCTTC. Its protein is CSVARRSTTDEQFF. V and J are TRBV29-1 and TRBJ2-1; possibly TRBD2 for D (5 bases). The CDR3 spans 14 residues. Per the germline V gene, CDR1 is SQVTM and CDR2 is ANQGSEA. V was clipped by 4 bases and J by 8 bases, with 18 bases between them.

The genes are TRBV5-1 and TRBJ2-5; unclear D gene. Trimming pared 0 bases from V and 1 base from J, leaving 10 bases between. CDR1 is SGHRS and CDR2 is YFSETQ in the germline V gene. The CDR3 covers 15 residues. DNA of the CDR3: TGCGCCAGCAGCTTGGCAGACGGATCCCAAGAGACCCAGTACTTC. Translation gives CASSLADGSQETQYF. The whole variable domain, filled in from reference TRBV5-1 and TRBJ2-5, reads KAGVTQTPRYLIKTRGQQVTLSCSPISGHRSVSWYQQTPGQGLQFLFEYFSETQRNKGNFPGRFSGRQFSNSRSEMNVSTLELGDSALYLCASSLADGSQETQYFGPGTRLLVL.